These 32 T cell receptor beta chains share one sample of origin, sequenced in a study of T-cell memory formation after mild COVID-19. TCRdb re-derived calls from the 5' RACE reads in MiXCR, one entry per CDR3 protein. The data hold 500,000 to 550,000 distinct CDR3 sequences, with roughly 22% observed a single time. Sequencing was carried out using PBMCs or a T cell subset sorted from them (not recorded which). These receptor sequences come from an adult woman who had mild COVID-19 (a few samples of this study predate the infection). Cell type and time point are not known.

This clonotype appeared a few times. The chain links TRBV5-1 to TRBJ1-6, with D unclear. The CDR3 covers 20 residues. The germline V gene encodes CDR1 SGHRS and CDR2 YFSETQ. The germline V and J ends were trimmed by 0 bases and 2 bases, with 21 bases remaining between them. The CDR3 reads CASSLEYRASGRAYNSPLHF. CDR3 DNA: TGCGCCAGCAGCTTGGAATATCGGGCCTCCGGAAGAGCCTATAATTCACCCCTCCACTTT.

This chain uses TRBV30 with TRBJ2-7; the D is unclear. This CDR3 contains 12 residues. In germline, CDR1 is GTSNPN, CDR2 SVGIG (reference sequence). V was shortened by 7 bases and J by 9 bases, with 19 bases between the two germline ends. CDR3 DNA sequence: TGTGCCTCGGAAGGCACGGGTGGTGGGCAGTACTTC. The encoded protein is CASEGTGGGQYF.

V is TRBV4-1 and J is TRBJ2-1, with TRBD1 matching over 9 bases. Germline V gives CDR1 MGHRA, CDR2 YSYEKL. The V and J ends lost 0 bases and 8 bases, in that order; junction bases with no gene match: 8. The CDR3 loop spans 16 amino acids. The CDR3 sequence is CASSQDVGQGSYEQFF. The CDR3 bases are TGCGCCAGCAGCCAAGATGTGGGACAGGGTTCCTATGAGCAGTTCTTC.

The chain couples TRBV19 to TRBJ1-2; D is perhaps TRBD1 (5 bases). V was clipped by 4 bases and J by 3 bases, with 15 bases between them. The CDR3 runs 15 residues. Germline V gene sequence: CDR1 LNHDA, CDR2 SQIVND (reference sequence). CDR3 nucleotide sequence: TGTGCCAGTAGTACCAACAGGCTGAGTCACTATGGCTACACCTTC. It specifies CASSTNRLSHYGYTF. Based on the CDR3 plus reference TRBV19 and TRBJ1-2, the full variable domain is DGGITQSPKYLFRKEGQNVTLSCEQNLNHDAMYWYRQDPGQGLRLIYYSQIVNDFQKGDIAEGYSVSREKKESFPLTVTSAQKNPTAFYLCASSTNRLSHYGYTFGSGTRLTVV.

The V and J genes are TRBV3-1 and TRBJ1-2; D possibly corresponds to TRBD1 (5 bases). V was pared by 3 bases and J by 10 bases, with 12 bases between. Looked up from germline, CDR1 is LGHDT and CDR2 is YNNKEL (reference sequence). The CDR3 loop spans 12 amino acids. CDR3 residues: CASSQGRGLYTF. DNA of the CDR3: TGTGCCAGCAGCCAGGGGAGGGGCCTCTACACCTTC.

This clonotype is a singleton in its sample. The chain links TRBV29-1 to TRBJ1-1; D may be TRBD1 (6 bases). The germline gives CDR1 SQVTM, CDR2 ANQGSEA. Trimming took off 3 bases at V and 11 bases at J, with 13 bases between the two ends. CDR3 length: 11 residues. CDR3 amino acids: CSVDPQGFAFF. Here the CDR3 DNA reads TGCAGCGTTGACCCCCAGGGGTTCGCTTTCTTT.

V is TRBV29-1 and J is TRBJ2-7; D possibly corresponds to TRBD2 (5 bases). CDR3 length: 14 residues. Germline V gene sequence: CDR1 SQVTM, CDR2 ANQGSEA. V was trimmed by 5 bases and J by 2 bases, leaving 16 bases between them. CDR3 in DNA: TGCAGCGTTTCCAGCGGCAAGTCCGCCTACGAGCAGTACTTC. Its protein is CSVSSGKSAYEQYF.

This clonotype was seen only a few times. V is TRBV7-2 and J is TRBJ1-1; D uncertain. This CDR3 has 14 amino acids. Trimming took off 2 bases at V and 3 bases at J, with 10 bases between the two ends. The germline V gene has CDR1 SGHTA and CDR2 FQGNSA. The DNA for the CDR3 is TGTGCCAGCAGCTTACCAGACGGAGACACTGAAGCTTTCTTT. Its protein is CASSLPDGDTEAFF.

The chain recombines TRBV4-2 with TRBJ1-2; the match to TRBD1 covers 7 bases. The CDR3 loop spans 16 amino acids. Germline CDR1 LGHNA, CDR2 YNFKEQ. V was clipped by 0 bases and J by 2 bases; unmatched bases: 6. The CDR3 DNA reads as TGTGCCAGCAGCCAAGAACTAGGGGGCCTAAACTATGGCTACACCTTC. Translating gives CASSQELGGLNYGYTF.

This chain uses TRBV15 with TRBJ2-7; TRBD1 agrees at 9 bases. The CDR3 sequence is 15 residues long. Germline lookup yields CDR1 LNHNV and CDR2 YYDKDF (reference sequence). V shed 1 base, J shed 3 bases, and the junction held 4 bases outside the gene matches. CDR3 protein: CATSRVGQGNYEQYF. In DNA, the CDR3 is TGTGCCACCAGCAGAGTCGGACAGGGGAACTACGAGCAGTACTTC. The whole variable domain, remainder taken from reference TRBV15 and TRBJ2-7, is DAMVIQNPRYQVTQFGKPVTLSCSQTLNHNVMYWYQQKSSQAPKLLFHYYDKDFNNEADTPDNFQSRRPNTSFCFLDIRSPGLGDTAMYLCATSRVGQGNYEQYFGPGTRLTVT.

CDR3 coding DNA: TGCAGCGTTGAAGTAGGGATCGGCGGAACCTACGAGCAGTACTTC. Residues: CSVEVGIGGTYEQYF. The chain links TRBV29-1 to TRBJ2-7; D uncertain. The germline V gene encodes CDR1 SQVTM and CDR2 ANQGSEA. With 1 base removed from V and 2 bases from J, the gap between germline ends came to 15 bases. This CDR3 is built from 15 residues.

V usage is TRBV6-5 and J usage is TRBJ2-7; the D is unclear. V lost 0 bases and J 3 bases, leaving 12 bases between the germline ends. Germline CDR1 MNHEY, CDR2 SVGAGI. The CDR3 has 15 amino acids. The CDR3 DNA reads as TGTGCCAGCAGTTACTCCTGGCAGGAGAACTACGAGCAGTACTTC. Encoded protein: CASSYSWQENYEQYF.

The chain employs TRBV27 and TRBJ1-1; D not resolved. Trimming stripped 1 base from V and 11 bases from J, with 8 bases between. The CDR3 sequence is 11 residues long. Germline V gene data show CDR1 as MNHEY and CDR2 as SMNVEV (reference sequence). The CDR3 region is CASSLYHRAFF. In DNA form, the CDR3 reads TGTGCCAGCAGTTTATACCATCGGGCTTTCTTT.

This clonotype was seen a handful of times. V and J are TRBV9 and TRBJ2-5; no definite D call. V lost 0 bases and J lost 1, with 7 bases in between. The germline V gene encodes CDR1 SGDLS and CDR2 YYNGEE. The CDR3 is 14 residues long. Written as DNA, the CDR3 is TGTGCCAGCAGCGTAGAGGGAATCCAAGAGACCCAGTACTTC. It translates to CASSVEGIQETQYF.

This chain's CDR3 is CASSQDESTRGYEQYF. The CDR3 DNA follows: TGCGCCAGCAGCCAAGATGAGAGCACTAGGGGCTACGAGCAGTACTTC. The chain uses TRBV4-1 and TRBJ2-7; D possibly matches TRBD1 or TRBD2 (5 bases each). Per germline, CDR1 MGHRA and CDR2 YSYEKL. V was cut by 0 bases and J by 3 bases, with 15 bases left in between. This CDR3 spans 16 amino acids.

The rearrangement links TRBV6-6 to TRBJ2-7, with 7 bases aligning to TRBD1. Trimming took 6 bases from V and 6 from J; bases not matched to a gene: 20. The CDR3 is 17 amino acids. The V gene's germline CDR1 is MNHNY and CDR2 SVGAGI (reference sequence). The CDR3 DNA reads TGTGCCAGCAGCCGCCCGGGACAGAGGGGCGGAAGGGGCGAGCAGTACTTC. Amino acids: CASSRPGQRGGRGEQYF.

This chain joins TRBV5-6 and TRBJ2-6; either TRBD1 or TRBD2 may supply D (5 bases each). Trimming removed 0 bases at V and 0 bases at J, with 10 bases between. Germline values: CDR1 SGHDT, CDR2 YYEEEE. This CDR3 is 17 amino acids long. CDR3 bases: TGTGCCAGCAGCTTGGGATGGGGGAGCTCTGGGGCCAACGTCCTGACTTTC. Its protein product is CASSLGWGSSGANVLTF.

This clonotype was counted at least ten times. The rearrangement uses TRBV7-2 and TRBJ1-2; tentatively, D is TRBD1 (5 bases). V was shortened by 5 bases and J by 1 base, with 8 bases between the two germline ends. The CDR3 is 13 amino acids. Germline lookup yields CDR1 SGHTA and CDR2 FQGNSA. As DNA, the CDR3 is TGTGCCAGCAGCCCGGGACTTAACTATGGCTACACCTTC. This codes for CASSPGLNYGYTF.

The rearrangement links TRBV6-2 or TRBV6-3 to TRBJ1-5, with D hard to call. Per the germline V gene, CDR1 is MNHEY and CDR2 is SVGEGT. Trimming cost V 7 bases and J 4 bases, with 11 bases left between them. This CDR3 has 13 amino acids. This CDR3 reads CASTRKPNQPQHF. CDR3 nucleotides: TGTGCCAGCACCCGTAAACCTAATCAGCCCCAGCATTTT.

This clonotype was observed a few times. The genes are TRBV9 and TRBJ2-5; maybe TRBD2 (5 bases). Germline V CDR1 and CDR2: SGDLS, YYNGEE. The germline V and J ends were trimmed by 3 bases and 2 bases, with 14 bases remaining between them. The CDR3 loop spans 15 amino acids. The CDR3 here is CASSAGHGVQETQYF. Here the CDR3 DNA reads TGTGCCAGCAGCGCAGGCCACGGGGTACAAGAGACCCAGTACTTC.

This clonotype was counted at least ten times. V usage is TRBV5-1 and J usage is TRBJ2-7, with D possibly matching TRBD1 (5 bases). CDR3 length: 15 residues. The germline CDR1 and CDR2 sequences are SGHRS and YFSETQ. The V and J ends lost 4 bases and 0 bases respectively, with 14 bases between them. This chain's CDR3 is CASSPTAGNSYEQYF. The CDR3 DNA reads TGCGCCAGCAGCCCTACGGCAGGGAACTCCTACGAGCAGTACTTC.

This clonotype was seen more than once but under ten times. The J gene is TRBJ2-1, the V gene TRBV24-1; 8 bases agree with TRBD1. V was clipped by 5 bases and J by 7 bases; unmatched bases: 6. CDR3 length: 14 residues. Germline CDR1 KGHDR, CDR2 SFDVKD. CDR3 DNA: TGTGCCACCAGTGCCCTGGACAGGGAGAATGAGCAGTTCTTC. Translating gives CATSALDRENEQFF.

This clonotype was found a few times. The V and J genes are TRBV4-1 and TRBJ2-7, with 9 bases fitting TRBD2. The CDR3 is made up of 15 amino acids. V lost 2 bases, J lost 5 bases, and 7 bases stayed unmatched. Germline values: CDR1 MGHRA, CDR2 YSYEKL. This chain's CDR3 is CASSQSSGEYNEQYF. In DNA, the CDR3 is TGCGCCAGCAGCCAATCTAGCGGGGAATACAACGAGCAGTACTTC.

There are a few counts of this clonotype. This chain connects TRBV6-5 to TRBJ2-7, with D possibly matching TRBD1 (5 bases). Per germline, CDR1 MNHEY and CDR2 SVGAGI. This CDR3 contains 16 residues. With 2 bases removed from V and 2 bases from J, the gap between germline ends came to 16 bases. CDR3 in amino acids: CASSYDLAGNPYEQYF. The CDR3 DNA is TGTGCCAGCAGTTACGATCTCGCAGGGAATCCCTACGAGCAGTACTTC.

The rearrangement joins TRBV5-1 to TRBJ1-1; no definite D call. Trimming stripped 2 bases from V and 5 bases from J, with 13 bases between. The CDR3 covers 14 residues. In germline, CDR1 is SGHRS, CDR2 YFSETQ. The CDR3 bases are TGCGCCAGCAGCTTTGGAGGCCGGCAGACTGAAGCTTTCTTT. This sequence encodes CASSFGGRQTEAFF.

The chain recombines TRBV12-3 or TRBV12-4 with TRBJ2-7, with D hard to call. V was pared by 6 bases and J by 3 bases, with 15 bases between. The CDR3 is made up of 14 amino acids. The CDR3 DNA reads TGTGCCAGCAGCCCCGTCCCAACTTACTACGAGCAGTACTTC. Translation: CASSPVPTYYEQYF.

This chain joins TRBV6-6 and TRBJ1-1; D is possibly TRBD1 (6 bases). The CDR3 loop spans 12 amino acids. With 6 bases removed from V and 14 bases from J, the gap between germline ends came to 19 bases. The germline gives CDR1 MNHNY, CDR2 SVGAGI (reference sequence). The CDR3 nucleotides read TGTGCCAGCAGGGCGCTTAGGGACACTTCGTTCTTT. Protein sequence: CASRALRDTSFF.

This chain joins TRBV28 and TRBJ2-3; D perhaps matches TRBD2 (6 bases). Trimming took 1 base from V and 11 from J, leaving 10 bases between them. The CDR3 has 12 amino acids. Germline V CDR1 and CDR2: MDHEN, SYDVKM. CDR3 in amino acids: CASSLFAGRQYF. CDR3 DNA: TGTGCCAGCAGTTTATTCGCGGGGAGGCAGTATTTT.

To note about this clonotype: The conserved closing phenylalanine or tryptophan is absent in this CDR3, likely reflecting a read error. The J gene is TRBJ2-7, the V gene TRBV12-3 or TRBV12-4, with 11 bases identical to TRBD1. The CDR3 contains 14 residues. The V gene end was trimmed by 5 bases and the J gene end by 4 bases; junction bases not matched to a gene: 4. CDR3 DNA: TGTGCCAGCAGTCAGGACAGGGGGCTTTACGAGCAGTACTTA. This encodes CASSQDRGLYEQYL.

This clonotype was recorded once. The chain recombines TRBV18 with TRBJ2-7; the match to TRBD1 covers 9 bases. With V trimmed by 0 bases and J by 1 base, 4 bases remained unmatched. This CDR3 comprises 16 residues. Germline V gene sequence: CDR1 KGHSH, CDR2 LQKENI. The CDR3 loop reads CASSPPIGTGSYEQYF. CDR3 sequence (DNA): TGTGCCAGCTCACCACCGATTGGGACAGGGTCCTACGAGCAGTACTTC.

At least ten counts were recorded for this clonotype. The chain recombines TRBV18 with TRBJ2-7, with 9 bases identical to TRBD1. CDR1 KGHSH and CDR2 LQKENI come from the germline V gene. V lost 3 bases, J lost 2 bases, and 2 bases stayed unmatched. This CDR3 region has 14 residues. The CDR3 here is CASSPGTGPYEQYF. As DNA, the CDR3 is TGTGCCAGCTCACCCGGGACAGGGCCCTACGAGCAGTACTTC.

This clonotype came up a few times. This chain joins TRBV2 and TRBJ2-2, with D perhaps given as TRBD1 or TRBD2 (6 bases each). The CDR3 runs 16 residues. Germline V gene lookup returns CDR1 SNHLY and CDR2 FYNNEI. V was shortened by 3 bases and J by 1 base, with 12 bases between the two germline ends. The CDR3 DNA sequence: TGTGCCAGCAGTGATCGGGGGCGGGAGAACACCGGGGAGCTGTTTTTT. It yields the protein CASSDRGRENTGELFF.